Below are 32 T cell receptor beta chains sequenced from a single sample in a study of cytotoxic CD8 clonotypes in ibrutinib-treated CLL. Measured with immunoSEQ multiplex PCR; TCRdb has only the in-frame clones, and not every one. Here the sample spans about 180,000 clones, around 80% being singletons. This specimen was PBMCs, taken after 24 months of ibrutinib treatment. These receptors originate from a human donor with chronic lymphocytic leukemia.

The chain combines TRBV28 with TRBJ1-4; TRBD1 matches at 10 bases. This CDR3 spans 19 amino acids. Unmatched junction bases numbered 12, after V lost 3 bases and J lost 2 bases. Per the germline V gene, CDR1 is MDHEN and CDR2 is SYDVKM. CDR3 nucleotide sequence: TGTGCCAGCAGTTTGCCTATTCCGGGACAGGGGAGCACTAATGAAAAACTGTTTTTT. This gives the protein CASSLPIPGQGSTNEKLFF.

The chain uses TRBV6-6 and TRBJ1-1, with 7 bases fitting TRBD1. Germline CDR1 reads MNHNY; CDR2 reads SVGAGI (reference sequence). Unmatched junction bases numbered 10, after V lost 3 bases and J lost 6 bases. The CDR3 totals 15 residues. CDR3 coding DNA: TGTGCCAGCAGTTATGGGGACAGAGGAGGGGCTGAAGCTTTCTTT. Translating it yields CASSYGDRGGAEAFF.

This clone came up a few times. The genes are TRBV5-1 and TRBJ2-1, with 9 bases that match TRBD2. There are 15 residues in the CDR3. The ends lost 0 bases at V and 6 bases at J; junction bases unmatched: 4. Germline assignment: CDR1 SGHRS and CDR2 YFSETQ. Written as DNA, the CDR3 is TGCGCCAGCAGCTTGGACGCGGGGGGGCCCAATGAGCAGTTCTTC. Translated: CASSLDAGGPNEQFF. The full variable domain, completed using reference TRBV5-1 and TRBJ2-1, is KAGVTQTPRYLIKTRGQQVTLSCSPISGHRSVSWYQQTPGQGLQFLFEYFSETQRNKGNFPGRFSGRQFSNSRSEMNVSTLELGDSALYLCASSLDAGGPNEQFFGPGTRLTVL.

V is TRBV6-1 and J is TRBJ1-1; 10 nucleotides agree with TRBD1. CDR1 is MNHNS, CDR2 SASEGT, per germline. V trimming: 5 bases; J trimming: 10 bases; junction bases outside the gene matches: 7. The CDR3 loop spans 13 amino acids. CDR3 in amino acids: CASSSRTGGPAFF. CDR3 nucleotide sequence: TGTGCCAGCAGTTCCAGGACAGGGGGTCCAGCTTTCTTT.

The chain joins TRBV27 to TRBJ2-7; 7 bases match TRBD2. Germline-derived CDR1 and CDR2 are MNHEY and SMNVEV (reference sequence). The ends lost 5 bases at V and 2 bases at J; junction bases unmatched: 9. This CDR3 is 15 amino acids long. The CDR3 DNA is TGTGCCAGCAGTGAACTAGCGATCGGCGCCTACGAGCAGTACTTC. Protein product: CASSELAIGAYEQYF.

The rearrangement links TRBV7-9 to TRBJ2-3; D is perhaps TRBD2 (5 bases). This CDR3 contains 16 residues. The germline V gene has CDR1 SEHNR and CDR2 FQNEAQ (reference sequence). Between the trimmed V and J ends, which lost 2 bases and 5 bases, there was a span of 17 bases. The CDR3: CASSLNLAVAVDTQYF. DNA of the CDR3: TGTGCCAGCAGCTTAAATCTAGCAGTGGCGGTAGATACGCAGTATTTT. Filled out from reference TRBV7-9 and TRBJ2-3, the complete variable domain reads DTGVSQNPRHKITKRGQNVTFRCDPISEHNRLYWYRQTLGQGPEFLTYFQNEAQLEKSRLLSDRFSAERPKGSFSTLEIQRTEQGDSAMYLCASSLNLAVAVDTQYFGPGTRLTVL.

This clone was picked up one time. The chain has TRBV30 and TRBJ1-2; D is ambiguous. With 7 bases removed from V and 4 bases from J, the gap between germline ends came to 19 bases. Per germline, CDR1 GTSNPN and CDR2 SVGIG (reference sequence). The length of the CDR3 is 14 residues. CDR3 sequence (DNA): TGTGCCTTTCGCTCTGGGTCACTCACCTATGGCTACACCTTC. It encodes CAFRSGSLTYGYTF. The variable domain in full, with the rest retrieved from reference TRBV30 and TRBJ1-2, is SQTIHQWPATLVQPVGSPLSLECTVEGTSNPNLYWYRQAAGRGLQLLFYSVGIGQISSEVPQNLSASRPQDRQFILSSKKLLLSDSGFYLCAFRSGSLTYGYTFGSGTRLTVV.

The chain couples TRBV5-1 to TRBJ2-7, with 9 bases that match TRBD1. The V segment lost 4 bases and the J segment 2 bases; nucleotides outside the gene matches: 7. The germline V gene encodes CDR1 SGHRS and CDR2 YFSETQ. This CDR3 is built from 15 residues. CDR3: CASSASGQGAYEQYF. In nucleotides, the CDR3 is TGCGCCAGCAGCGCGTCGGGACAGGGAGCCTACGAGCAGTACTTC.

The gene calls are TRBV30 and TRBJ2-7; D unclear. Germline V gives CDR1 GTSNPN, CDR2 SVGIG (reference sequence). V was shortened by 2 bases and J by 2 bases, with 10 bases between the two germline ends. The length of the CDR3 is 13 residues. Written as DNA, the CDR3 is TGTGCCTGGAGTTGGGCGGATACCTACGAGCAGTACTTC. Translation gives CAWSWADTYEQYF.

This clone was seen repeatedly, ten times or more. The genes are TRBV5-1 and TRBJ1-3; D call uncertain. CDR1 is SGHRS, CDR2 YFSETQ, per germline. Trimming removed 0 bases at V and 0 bases at J, with 10 bases between. The CDR3 totals 16 residues. The CDR3 DNA reads TGCGCCAGCAGCTTGGAGACTCTTTCCTCTGGAAACACCATATATTTT. Residues: CASSLETLSSGNTIYF. The full variable domain, rest sourced from reference TRBV5-1 and TRBJ1-3, is KAGVTQTPRYLIKTRGQQVTLSCSPISGHRSVSWYQQTPGQGLQFLFEYFSETQRNKGNFPGRFSGRQFSNSRSEMNVSTLELGDSALYLCASSLETLSSGNTIYFGEGSWLTVV.

This chain uses TRBV29-1 with TRBJ2-1; perhaps TRBD2 as D (5 bases). The CDR3 spans 16 residues. The germline V and J ends were trimmed by 2 bases and 6 bases, with 20 bases remaining between them. Germline CDR1 is SQVTM and CDR2 is ANQGSEA. The CDR3 reads CSVEKLRVGRSNEQFF. The DNA for the CDR3 is TGCAGCGTTGAAAAGTTGCGGGTAGGACGTTCCAATGAGCAGTTCTTC.

This chain joins TRBV28 and TRBJ2-2; 10 bases match TRBD1. Trimming at V came to 4 bases and at J to 5 bases, leaving 13 bases not matched to a gene. This CDR3 is 18 amino acids long. From germline, CDR1 is MDHEN and CDR2 SYDVKM. CDR3 in DNA: TGTGCCAGCAGTTCCCCACATCCGGGACAGGGGAAGACCGGGGAGCTGTTTTTT. Amino acid sequence: CASSSPHPGQGKTGELFF.

This chain uses TRBV5-1 with TRBJ2-2; 8 bases map to TRBD1. From germline, CDR1 is SGHRS and CDR2 YFSETQ. V lost 5 bases, J lost 0 bases, and 3 bases stayed unmatched. The CDR3 consists of 15 residues. CDR3 nucleotides: TGCGCCAGCAGAAACAGGGGGGCGAACACCGGGGAGCTGTTTTTT. It translates to CASRNRGANTGELFF.

The genes are TRBV5-1 and TRBJ2-2; D uncertain. Germline values: CDR1 SGHRS, CDR2 YFSETQ. CDR3 length: 14 amino acids. V gave up 4 bases and J gave up 3 bases, with 10 bases separating them. The CDR3 DNA sequence: TGCGCCAGCAGCCACTATACCGACACCGGGGAGCTGTTTTTT. Residues: CASSHYTDTGELFF.

V and J are TRBV27 and TRBJ2-5, with D perhaps TRBD1 (5 bases). V lost 1 base to trimming and J lost 5 bases, with 8 bases between them. Germline CDR1 MNHEY, CDR2 SMNVEV (reference sequence). This CDR3 has 13 amino acids. CDR3 protein: CASSLLGRETQYF. For the CDR3, the DNA is TGTGCCAGCAGTTTATTGGGGCGGGAGACCCAGTACTTC.

Regarding this clone: This may come from a read error, since a much larger clone is one base off. This CDR3 is also generated by other DNA sequences in the sample. This chain joins TRBV6-5 and TRBJ1-2, with 7 nucleotides matching TRBD1. Germline CDR1 MNHEY, CDR2 SVGAGI. This CDR3 comprises 16 residues. CDR3 in amino acids: CASSYVRTGGNYGYTF. CDR3 nucleotides: TGTGCCAGCAGTTACGTCAGGACAGGTGGAAACTATGGCTACACCTTT.

This clone has ten or more counts. The chain carries TRBV9 and TRBJ1-1, with TRBD1 matching over 8 bases. This CDR3 spans 14 amino acids. Germline-derived CDR1 and CDR2 are SGDLS and YYNGEE. V was pared by 0 bases and J by 9 bases, with 7 bases of the junction left unmatched. The DNA of the CDR3 is TGTGCCAGCAGCGTAGGACAGGGGACCACAAAAGCTTTCTTT. Encoded protein: CASSVGQGTTKAFF.

In its sample, this clone was seen once. The chain recombines TRBV28 with TRBJ1-3; a possible D gene is TRBD1 (6 bases). CDR1 and CDR2 (germline): MDHEN, SYDVKM. The CDR3 runs 16 residues. V was pared by 5 bases and J by 0 bases, with 14 bases between. CDR3 DNA sequence: TGTGCCAGCAGTCCCCAACCAGGGGACTCTGGAAACACCATATATTTT. It codes for CASSPQPGDSGNTIYF.

The genes are TRBV7-9 and TRBJ2-1; D gene ambiguous. Germline V gene data show CDR1 as SEHNR and CDR2 as FQNEAQ (reference sequence). Trimming took off 1 base at V and 10 bases at J, with 5 bases between the two ends. The length of the CDR3 is 11 residues. CDR3 amino acids: CASSLVAEQFF. The CDR3 coding sequence is TGTGCCAGCAGCTTAGTGGCAGAGCAGTTCTTC.

This clone was detected only once. J is TRBJ2-4 and V is TRBV19; D is ambiguous. From germline, CDR1 is LNHDA and CDR2 SQIVND (reference sequence). The V and J ends lost 3 bases and 0 bases respectively, with 12 bases between them. The CDR3 loop spans 16 amino acids. Here the CDR3 reads CASSIQGLGAKNIQYF. CDR3 nucleotides: TGTGCCAGTAGTATCCAAGGGCTTGGAGCCAAAAACATTCAGTACTTC.

The chain couples TRBV6-4 to TRBJ1-2; D might be TRBD1 (5 bases). The CDR3 has 13 residues. Germline loops: CDR1 MRHNA, CDR2 SNTAGT. V was clipped by 6 bases and J by 3 bases, with 11 bases between them. In nucleotides, the CDR3 is TGTGCCAGCAGCCGGGGACGGGACTATGGCTACACCTTC. It yields the protein CASSRGRDYGYTF.

The gene calls are TRBV19 and TRBJ1-2; D remains ambiguous. Looked up from germline, CDR1 is LNHDA and CDR2 is SQIVND (reference sequence). The CDR3 contains 15 residues. V lost 7 bases and J lost 3, with 18 bases in between. CDR3 nucleotides: TGTGCCAGTATCAAAAAGATCAAGGGCGACTATGGCTACACCTTC. Translating gives CASIKKIKGDYGYTF.

This clone appeared a few times. The chain carries TRBV7-2 and TRBJ1-3, with TRBD1 as a possible D gene (5 bases). V lost 3 bases to trimming and J lost 9 bases, with 12 bases between them. Germline V lookup: CDR1 SGHTA, CDR2 FQGNSA. CDR3 length: 13 residues. CDR3 in DNA: TGTGCCAGCAGCTTCGGACAATCGGGCACCATATATTTT. Amino acids: CASSFGQSGTIYF.

This clone was seen a handful of times. The CDR3 DNA reads as TGTGCCAGTCAGGATCGAGGGGACAGCCCGGGCACCGGGGAGCTGTTTTTT. It encodes CASQDRGDSPGTGELFF. This chain connects TRBV19 to TRBJ2-2, with TRBD1 identical over 7 bases. J lost 4 bases, V lost 8 bases, and 16 bases had no gene match. Germline-derived CDR1 and CDR2 are LNHDA and SQIVND (reference sequence). The CDR3 is 17 residues long.

The chain couples TRBV5-1 to TRBJ1-1; possible D gene TRBD1, 5 bases. This CDR3 comprises 13 residues. Germline CDR1 and CDR2: SGHRS and YFSETQ. V was cut by 5 bases and J by 6 bases, with 14 bases left in between. The CDR3 coding sequence is TGCGCCAGCAGTACGTTTGGGGGGTCTGAAGCTTTCTTT. The encoded protein is CASSTFGGSEAFF. Drawing the rest from reference TRBV5-1 and TRBJ1-1, the complete variable domain is KAGVTQTPRYLIKTRGQQVTLSCSPISGHRSVSWYQQTPGQGLQFLFEYFSETQRNKGNFPGRFSGRQFSNSRSEMNVSTLELGDSALYLCASSTFGGSEAFFGQGTRLTVV.

The gene calls are TRBV27 and TRBJ2-7; no clear D. Germline lookup yields CDR1 MNHEY and CDR2 SMNVEV (reference sequence). V was pared by 3 bases and J by 2 bases, with 8 bases between. The CDR3 runs 13 residues. DNA for the CDR3: TGTGCCAGCAGTTTTGATGAAACCTACGAGCAGTACTTC. The encoded protein is CASSFDETYEQYF.

This chain uses TRBV7-2 with TRBJ2-3; TRBD2 agrees at 8 bases. V lost 3 bases and J lost 6; bases outside the gene matches: 8. The CDR3 has 15 residues. Germline V CDR1 and CDR2: SGHTA, FQGNSA. The chain's CDR3 is CASSLTGGPADTQYF. The CDR3 DNA reads as TGTGCCAGCAGCTTGACGGGAGGGCCCGCGGATACGCAGTATTTT.

V is TRBV10-3 and J is TRBJ1-2; the match to TRBD1 covers 7 bases. CDR1 ENHRY and CDR2 SYGVKD come from the germline V gene. V lost 6 bases, J lost 7 bases, and 2 bases stayed unmatched. The CDR3 is 11 amino acids. For the CDR3, the DNA is TGTGCCATCAGCCGACAGGGTGGCTACACCTTC. Its protein product is CAISRQGGYTF.

The chain recombines TRBV6-6 with TRBJ1-2, with D tentatively TRBD1 (6 bases). Per the germline V gene, CDR1 is MNHNY and CDR2 is SVGAGI (reference sequence). The CDR3 runs 12 residues. The V end lost 6 bases, the J end lost 4 bases, and 9 bases lay between the germline ends. This CDR3 reads CASRTGPYGYTF. The CDR3 DNA sequence: TGTGCCAGCAGAACAGGGCCCTATGGCTACACCTTC.

The rearrangement joins TRBV6-1 to TRBJ2-3; 8 positions agree with TRBD2. The CDR3 runs 15 residues. CDR1 is MNHNS, CDR2 SASEGT, per germline. J was trimmed by 6 bases and V by 8 bases; bases with no gene match: 13. CDR3 sequence: CASPRWSSGKDTQYF. The CDR3 region has the DNA TGTGCCAGCCCACGTTGGAGTAGCGGGAAGGATACGCAGTATTTT.

This rearrangement joins TRBV14 to TRBJ2-3; D not certain. Germline values: CDR1 SGHDN, CDR2 FVKESK. The CDR3 runs 13 residues. The V and J ends lost 0 bases and 5 bases respectively, with 6 bases between them. The CDR3 coding sequence is TGTGCCAGCAGCCAAGATCTCGAAGATACGCAGTATTTT. Encoded protein: CASSQDLEDTQYF.

The chain joins TRBV5-1 to TRBJ2-6, with D uncertain. Deletions cut 4 bases from V and 0 bases from J, with 11 bases between. The CDR3 has 16 residues. CDR1 and CDR2 (germline): SGHRS, YFSETQ. Written as DNA, the CDR3 is TGCGCCAGCAGCCCCCAGGCCAGCTCTGGGGCCAACGTCCTGACTTTC. Its translation is CASSPQASSGANVLTF.